The 20 T cell receptor beta chains given below trace back to one sample, sequenced in a study of blood T cell repertoires in COVID-19 (dated by TCRdb to about 2020). Library preparation was by the immunoSEQ multiplex PCR assay. This immuneACCESS table, as held by TCRdb, lists in-frame sequences with V and J called but not all clones. Of the missing ones, under half trace to an unresolved V gene in checked studies; the others have no known cause. The sample table shows over 90,000 clones, and around 87% are seen once. The top ten constitute approximately 18% of the sample. The sample was peripheral blood. These receptors were collected from a human donor in a cohort sampled during active COVID-19.

The CDR3 spells CALRLGRGYTF. CDR3 nucleotide sequence: TGTGCCCTACGTTTAGGCAGGGGCTACACCTTC. The rearrangement links TRBV28 to TRBJ1-2, with unresolved D. This CDR3 has 11 residues. V lost 11 bases, J lost 8 bases, and 15 bases lay in between. Per germline, CDR1 MDHEN and CDR2 SYDVKM.

V usage is TRBV6-5 and J usage is TRBJ1-1, with D possibly being TRBD1 (6 bases). Trimming left V 2 bases short and J 0 bases short, with 7 bases between. The germline V gene has CDR1 MNHEY and CDR2 SVGAGI. CDR3 length: 14 amino acids. The CDR3 loop reads CASSYGGVNTEAFF. For the CDR3, the DNA is TGTGCCAGCAGTTACGGGGGCGTGAACACTGAAGCTTTCTTT.

This chain connects TRBV18 to TRBJ2-3, with TRBD1 matching 12 bases. The germline gives CDR1 KGHSH, CDR2 LQKENI. The J segment lost 2 bases and the V segment lost 0 bases, leaving 0 bases of the junction unmatched. This CDR3 spans 16 amino acids. In nucleotides, the CDR3 is TGTGCCAGCTCACCACCGGGACAGGGGGCCACAGATACGCAGTATTTT. Translated: CASSPPGQGATDTQYF.

CDR3 protein: CASSTSYEQYF. The CDR3 nucleotides read TGTGCCAGCAGTACTTCCTACGAGCAGTACTTC. The rearrangement joins TRBV3-1 (or the pseudogene TRBV3-2) to TRBJ2-7; D is unresolved. CDR3 length: 11 amino acids. In germline, CDR1 is LGHDT, CDR2 YNNKEL (reference sequence). V lost 6 bases and J lost 1, with 4 bases in between.

A single count supports this clone. V gene TRBV10-1 combines with J gene TRBJ2-7, with 7 bases that match TRBD1. Per germline, CDR1 WNHNN and CDR2 SYGVQD (reference sequence). The J segment lost 0 bases and the V segment lost 6 bases, leaving 5 bases of the junction unmatched. There are 14 residues in the CDR3. Here the CDR3 DNA reads TGCGCCAGCAGCCCACAGGGGAGCTCCTACGAGCAGTACTTC. Translated, it gives CASSPQGSSYEQYF.

The V call is TRBV9, the J call TRBJ2-1, with D maybe TRBD1 (6 bases). CDR1 is SGDLS, CDR2 YYNGEE, per germline. Between the trimmed V and J ends, which lost 4 bases and 9 bases, there was a span of 11 bases. The CDR3 consists of 12 residues. The CDR3 loop is CASSPQGGEQFF. CDR3 nucleotide sequence: TGTGCCAGCAGCCCACAGGGTGGTGAGCAGTTCTTC.

The rearrangement joins TRBV3-1 (or the pseudogene TRBV3-2) to TRBJ2-4; unclear D gene. V was pared by 0 bases and J by 0 bases, with 6 bases between. The CDR3 has 15 residues. Germline V lookup: CDR1 LGHDT, CDR2 YNNKEL (reference sequence). The CDR3 spells CASSQDLVAKNIQYF. The CDR3 DNA follows: TGTGCCAGCAGCCAAGATTTAGTAGCCAAAAACATTCAGTACTTC.

The CDR3 spells CAWSVTVTGNTIYF. The DNA of the CDR3 is TGTGCCTGGAGTGTAACGGTTACTGGAAACACCATATATTTT. The V and J genes are TRBV30 and TRBJ1-3, with D hard to call. The length of the CDR3 is 14 residues. Germline values: CDR1 GTSNPN, CDR2 SVGIG (reference sequence). Trimming removed 0 bases at V and 2 bases at J, with 8 bases between.

The chain employs TRBV6-5 and TRBJ1-2; D not certain. With 6 bases removed from V and 4 bases from J, the gap between germline ends came to 12 bases. Germline V lookup: CDR1 MNHEY, CDR2 SVGAGI. The CDR3 spans 13 residues. The CDR3 reads CASRLLLGYGYTF. In nucleotides, the CDR3 is TGTGCCAGCAGGCTTTTGCTCGGCTATGGCTACACCTTC.

V is TRBV5-4 and J is TRBJ1-2, with D tentatively TRBD1 (5 bases). CDR1 and CDR2 from the germline V gene are SGHNT and YYREEE (reference sequence). V lost 6 bases and J lost 8, with 11 bases in between. This CDR3 has 11 residues. CDR3 nucleotide sequence: TGTGCCAGCAACTCCGGGGGGGGCTACACCTTC. Its translation: CASNSGGGYTF.

The rearrangement links TRBV4-2 to TRBJ1-2; 8 bases are a match to TRBD1. The V segment lost 0 bases and the J segment 3 bases; nucleotides outside the gene matches: 6. The CDR3 contains 16 residues. Germline V lookup: CDR1 LGHNA, CDR2 YNFKEQ. In DNA, the CDR3 is TGTGCCAGCAGCCAAGATCACCAGGGGGCATACTATGGCTACACCTTC. It yields the protein CASSQDHQGAYYGYTF.

The chain is built from TRBV9 and TRBJ1-6, with D unclear. CDR3 size: 15 residues. V lost 3 bases and J lost 10, with 17 bases in between. Per germline, CDR1 SGDLS and CDR2 YYNGEE. CDR3 sequence reads: CASSETSGEGSPLHF. The DNA for the CDR3 is TGTGCCAGCAGCGAAACCTCCGGGGAAGGGTCACCCCTCCACTTT.

The chain recombines TRBV5-4 with TRBJ2-5; unclear D gene. The V end was cut by 0 bases, the J end by 5 bases, with 8 bases between. The germline V gene has CDR1 SGHNT and CDR2 YYREEE (reference sequence). The CDR3 is 13 amino acids. CDR3 in DNA: TGTGCCAGCAGCTTGGTACCCGCGGAGACCCAGTACTTC. It translates to CASSLVPAETQYF. Drawing the rest from reference TRBV5-4 and TRBJ2-5, the complete variable domain is ETGVTQSPTHLIKTRGQQVTLRCSSQSGHNTVSWYQQALGQGPQFIFQYYREEENGRGNFPPRFSGLQFPNYSSELNVNALELDDSALYLCASSLVPAETQYFGPGTRLLVL.

This chain joins TRBV30 and TRBJ1-1, with unresolved D. The V gene lost 4 bases and the J gene lost 1 base, with 10 bases spanning the gap. Germline V gene lookup returns CDR1 GTSNPN and CDR2 SVGIG (reference sequence). This CDR3 has 13 amino acids. The CDR3 protein is CAWTVGENTEAFF. CDR3 nucleotide sequence: TGTGCCTGGACGGTGGGCGAGAACACTGAAGCTTTCTTT. The whole variable domain, filled in from reference TRBV30 and TRBJ1-1, reads SQTIHQWPATLVQPVGSPLSLECTVEGTSNPNLYWYRQAAGRGLQLLFYSVGIGQISSEVPQNLSASRPQDRQFILSSKKLLLSDSGFYLCAWTVGENTEAFFGQGTRLTVV.

This clone was counted a single time. V usage is TRBV28 and J usage is TRBJ1-6; weak D call: TRBD1 (5 bases). The V end lost 1 base, the J end lost 12 bases, and 10 bases lay between the germline ends. This CDR3 contains 13 residues. The V gene's germline CDR1 is MDHEN and CDR2 SYDVKM. Here the CDR3 reads CASSLLAQGPLHF. In DNA form, the CDR3 reads TGTGCCAGCAGTTTATTAGCCCAGGGACCCCTCCACTTT.

J is TRBJ2-3 and V is TRBV18; D is perhaps TRBD1 (5 bases). CDR1 and CDR2 from the germline V gene are KGHSH and LQKENI. The CDR3 covers 14 residues. Trimming left V 3 bases short and J 2 bases short, with 9 bases between. The CDR3 reads CASSPQGSTDTQYF. Written as DNA, the CDR3 is TGTGCCAGCTCACCCCAGGGTTCCACAGATACGCAGTATTTT.

The chain carries TRBV28 and TRBJ1-2, with D hard to call. CDR3 length: 17 residues. V lost 2 bases to trimming and J lost 8 bases, with 24 bases between them. The germline V gene has CDR1 MDHEN and CDR2 SYDVKM. CDR3 sequence: CASSLPFGDERGQGYTF. Written as DNA, the CDR3 is TGTGCCAGCAGTTTACCATTTGGGGATGAACGGGGTCAGGGCTACACCTTC.

This clone appeared once. The chain recombines TRBV7-3 with TRBJ2-3; 7 bases fit TRBD2. The germline V gene has CDR1 SGHTA and CDR2 FQGTGA. The CDR3 spans 16 residues. V dropped 1 base and J dropped 2; count of bases not matched to a gene: 6. The CDR3, as DNA: TGTGCCAGCAGCTTAATTCCCAGCGGGAACACAGATACGCAGTATTTT. It translates to CASSLIPSGNTDTQYF.

This rearrangement joins TRBV19 to TRBJ2-2, with 12 bases identical to TRBD2. This CDR3 is 16 amino acids long. Unmatched junction bases numbered 4, after V lost 4 bases and J lost 4 bases. Germline CDR1 and CDR2: LNHDA and SQIVND (reference sequence). The CDR3 nucleotides are TGTGCCAGTAGTACTAGCGGGGGGGCAGTCACCGGGGAGCTGTTTTTT. Translation: CASSTSGGAVTGELFF.

CDR3 DNA sequence: TGCGCCAGCAGTCGACTAGCGGGGGACGCCAGGTCGGATACGCAGTATTTT. This sequence encodes CASSRLAGDARSDTQYF. This chain uses TRBV10-2 with TRBJ2-3; 12 bases agree with TRBD2. This CDR3 region has 17 residues. The V gene's germline CDR1 is WSHSY and CDR2 SAAADI. The junction had 12 bases not matched to a gene; V was cut back by 5 bases and J by 6 bases.